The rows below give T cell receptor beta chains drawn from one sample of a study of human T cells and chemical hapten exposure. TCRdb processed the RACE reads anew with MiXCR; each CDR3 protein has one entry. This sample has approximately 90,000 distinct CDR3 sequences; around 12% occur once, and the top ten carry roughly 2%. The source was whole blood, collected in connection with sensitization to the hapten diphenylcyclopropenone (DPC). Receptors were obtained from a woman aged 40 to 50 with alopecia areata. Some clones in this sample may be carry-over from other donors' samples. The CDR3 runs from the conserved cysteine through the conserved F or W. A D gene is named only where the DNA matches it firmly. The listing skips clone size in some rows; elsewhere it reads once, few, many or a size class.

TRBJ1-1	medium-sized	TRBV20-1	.	TGCAGTGCTCCGACGGGGAACACTGAAGCTTTCTTT	CSAPTGNTEAFF
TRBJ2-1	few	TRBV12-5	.	TGTGCTAGTGGGTCCGGCGGGGAGCAGTTCTTC	CASGSGGEQFF
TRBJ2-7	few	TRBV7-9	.	TGTGCCAGCAGCGTGAACAGAGGGCGAGAGCAGTACTTC	CASSVNRGREQYF
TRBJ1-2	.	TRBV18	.	TGTGCCAGCTCACCAAAGGGCAGGAACTATGGCTACACCTTC	CASSPKGRNYGYTF
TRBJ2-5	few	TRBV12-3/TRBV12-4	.	TGTGCCAGCAGTTTCCCCGGACAGTGGGAGACCCAGTACTTC	CASSFPGQWETQYF
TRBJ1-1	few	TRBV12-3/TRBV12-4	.	TGTGCCAGCCTTCCATGGGATAAGGTCGAAGCTTTCTTT	CASLPWDKVEAFF
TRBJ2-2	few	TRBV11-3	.	TGTGCCAGCAGCATTAGAGAGCACGGGGAGCTGTTTTTT	CASSIREHGELFF
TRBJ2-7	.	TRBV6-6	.	TGTGCCACCCAATACTTGACAGGTCGTAACTCCTACGAGCAGTACTTC	CATQYLTGRNSYEQYF
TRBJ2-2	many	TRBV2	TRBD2	TGTGCCAGCAAAGCTATGGCGGGAGGTTTAACCGGGGAGCTGTTTTTT	CASKAMAGGLTGELFF
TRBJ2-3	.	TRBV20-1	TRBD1	TGCAGTGCTAGCCCACCATTACAGGGACAGGGGGTAGATACGCAGTATTTT	CSASPPLQGQGVDTQYF
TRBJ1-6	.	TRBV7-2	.	TGTGCCAGCAGCCCGCAGGTTCTCTATAATTCACCCCTCCACTTT	CASSPQVLYNSPLHF
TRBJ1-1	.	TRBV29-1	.	TGCAGCGTTTCGCGGGGTGAAGCTTTCTTT	CSVSRGEAFF
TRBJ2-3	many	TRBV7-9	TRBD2	TGTGCCAGCAGCTTTGGACTAGCGGGAGCAGATACGCAGTATTTT	CASSFGLAGADTQYF
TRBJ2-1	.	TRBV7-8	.	TGTGCCAGCAGCCTGCTAGCGTTATACAATGAGCAGTTCTTC	CASSLLALYNEQFF
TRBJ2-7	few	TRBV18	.	TGTGCCAGCTCACCGGCCTATGGAGGGTACGAGCAGTACTTC	CASSPAYGGYEQYF
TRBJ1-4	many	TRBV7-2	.	TGTGCCAGCAGGGCTAATGAAAAACTGTTTTTT	CASRANEKLFF
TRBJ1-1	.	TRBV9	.	TGTGCCAGCAGCCCACGCGTGGGGAACACTGAAGCTTTCTTT	CASSPRVGNTEAFF
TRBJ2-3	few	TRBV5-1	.	TGCGCCAGCAGCACGGGAGACTCAGATACGCAGTATTTT	CASSTGDSDTQYF
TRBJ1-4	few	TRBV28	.	TGTGCCAGCAGTTTCTCAGGGGTAACCGCAACTAATGAAAAACTGTTTTTT	CASSFSGVTATNEKLFF
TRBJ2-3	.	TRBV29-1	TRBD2	TGCAGCGTCGATCTCGGGACTAGCGGGAGTGGGGCAGATACGCAGTATTTT	CSVDLGTSGSGADTQYF
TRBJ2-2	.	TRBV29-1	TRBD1	TGCAGCGTGGGATCAGGGGGAACCGGGGAGCTGTTTTTT	CSVGSGGTGELFF
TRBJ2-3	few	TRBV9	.	TGTGCCAGCAGCGTAGCGGGTTCCCTTGATACGCAGTATTTT	CASSVAGSLDTQYF
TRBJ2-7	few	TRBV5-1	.	TGCGCCAGCAGCTTGGACAGACTCTACGAGCAGTACTTC	CASSLDRLYEQYF
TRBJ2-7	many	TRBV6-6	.	TGTGCCAGCAGTGCAGGCTACGAGCAGTACTTC	CASSAGYEQYF
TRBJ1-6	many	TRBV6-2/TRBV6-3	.	TGTGCCAGCAGTCAAGGACGGCCCTATAATTCACCCCTCCACTTT	CASSQGRPYNSPLHF
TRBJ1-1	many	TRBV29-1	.	TGCAGCGCCAACCCATTAACGGGGGACACTGAAGCTTTCTTT	CSANPLTGDTEAFF
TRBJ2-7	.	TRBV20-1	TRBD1	TGCAGTGCTACCGGACAGGGGTACGAGCAGTACTTC	CSATGQGYEQYF
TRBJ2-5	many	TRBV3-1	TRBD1	TGTGCCAGCAGCCTTAGGACAGGGCTCTCCGAGACCCAGTACTTC	CASSLRTGLSETQYF
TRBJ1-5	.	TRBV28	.	TGTGCCAGCAGCACCAACACCGTATCGTATAGCAATCAGCCCCAGCATTTT	CASSTNTVSYSNQPQHF
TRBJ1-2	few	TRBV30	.	TGTGCCAGCTATGGCTACACCTTC	CASYGYTF
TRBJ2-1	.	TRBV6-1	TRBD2	TGTGCCAGCAGATCGTTGGGCGGGAGGGCCTTCTTC	CASRSLGGRAFF
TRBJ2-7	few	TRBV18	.	TGTGCCAGCTCACCCGCAGTGGGGCTAGCCCACGAGCAGTACTTC	CASSPAVGLAHEQYF
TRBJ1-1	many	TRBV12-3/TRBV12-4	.	TGTGCCAGCAGTTTAGAGACGTGGGCTGAAGCTTTCTTT	CASSLETWAEAFF
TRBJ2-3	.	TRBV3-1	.	TGTGCCAGCAGCCAAGATCGGACCGGTACGCAGTATTTT	CASSQDRTGTQYF
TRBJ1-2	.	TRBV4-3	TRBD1	TGCGCCAGCAGCCATTGGGGACAGGGGGCCGACTATGGCTACACCTTC	CASSHWGQGADYGYTF
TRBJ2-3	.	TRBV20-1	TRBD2	TGCAGTGCTAGAGATTTTCTAGCGGGCACAGATACGCAGTATTTT	CSARDFLAGTDTQYF
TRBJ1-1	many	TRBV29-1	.	TGCAGCGTTGTGTCGACATTGGGGGACGCTTTCTTT	CSVVSTLGDAFF
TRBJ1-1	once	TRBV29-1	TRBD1	TGCAGCGTTGCGGGACAGGGCACCACTGAAGCTTTCTTT	CSVAGQGTTEAFF
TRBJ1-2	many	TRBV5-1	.	TGCGCCAGCAGCTTATCGGGGCGCGGGGGCTACACCTTC	CASSLSGRGGYTF
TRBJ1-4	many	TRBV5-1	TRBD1	TGCGCCAGCAGCTTCCGGACAGGGGACGAAAAACTGTTTTTT	CASSFRTGDEKLFF
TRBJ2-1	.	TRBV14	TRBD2	TGTGCCAGCAGCCGATTACTAGCGGGAGGTCTTTATGAGCAGTTCTTC	CASSRLLAGGLYEQFF
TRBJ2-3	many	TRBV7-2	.	TGTGCCAGCAGCCTCCCGATAGCGGGCACAGATACGCAGTATTTT	CASSLPIAGTDTQYF
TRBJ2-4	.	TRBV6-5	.	TGTGCCAGCAGTTACTCGAGACCGGGGGCCCTAGCCAAAAACATTCAGTACTTC	CASSYSRPGALAKNIQYF
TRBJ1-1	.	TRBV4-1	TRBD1	TGCGCCAGCAGCCATCTACAGGGGCTCGCTGAAGCTTTCTTT	CASSHLQGLAEAFF
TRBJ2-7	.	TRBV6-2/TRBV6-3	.	TGTGCCAGCAGTAAAGAGGGCTACGAGCAGTACTTC	CASSKEGYEQYF
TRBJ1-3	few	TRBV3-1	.	TGTGCCAGCAGCCAAGAACGGCAGCTCTCTGGAAACACCATATATTTT	CASSQERQLSGNTIYF
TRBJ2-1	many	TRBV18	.	TGTGCCAGCTCACCCCCCCCGGCGGGGACGACTGGGAGGAATGAGCAGTTCTTC	CASSPPPAGTTGRNEQFF
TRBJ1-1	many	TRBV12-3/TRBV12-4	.	TGTGCCAGCAGTTCGAACAGGAACACTGAAGCTTTCTTT	CASSSNRNTEAFF
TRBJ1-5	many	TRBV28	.	TGTGCCAGCAGTTCCTCGAGGAGCGATCAGCCCCAGCATTTT	CASSSSRSDQPQHF
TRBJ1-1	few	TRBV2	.	TGTGCCAGCAGTGATCGGGGTGCGTTGGCGAACACTGAAGCTTTCTTT	CASSDRGALANTEAFF
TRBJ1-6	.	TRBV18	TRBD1	TGTGCCAGCTCATCACAGGGGTACGGTAATTCACCCCTCCACTTT	CASSSQGYGNSPLHF
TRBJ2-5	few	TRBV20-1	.	TGCAGTGCTAGTCGAGGGTCCAGAACTAAAGAGACCCAGTACTTC	CSASRGSRTKETQYF
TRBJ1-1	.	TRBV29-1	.	TGCAGCGTCAACACCCTGGGGAGCACTGAAGCTTTCTTT	CSVNTLGSTEAFF
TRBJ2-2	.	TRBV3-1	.	TGTGCCAGCAGCCAAATGGTAGGGGGGCAGCTGTTTTTT	CASSQMVGGQLFF
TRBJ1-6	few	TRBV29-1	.	TGCAGCGTCGACGGTTCACCCCTCCACTTT	CSVDGSPLHF
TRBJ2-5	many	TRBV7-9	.	TGTGCCAGCAGCCCTGAGTCAGAGACCCAGTACTTC	CASSPESETQYF
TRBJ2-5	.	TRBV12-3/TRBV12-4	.	TGTGCCAGCAGCCCTAAAGGGACGGGGAAGACCCAGTACTTC	CASSPKGTGKTQYF
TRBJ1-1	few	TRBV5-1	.	TGCGCCAGCAGCTCGGGACCGGGGACTGAAGCTTTCTTT	CASSSGPGTEAFF
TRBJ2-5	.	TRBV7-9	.	TGTGCCAGCAGCTTCCGGCCCGGAGCGCAAGAGACCCAGTACTTC	CASSFRPGAQETQYF